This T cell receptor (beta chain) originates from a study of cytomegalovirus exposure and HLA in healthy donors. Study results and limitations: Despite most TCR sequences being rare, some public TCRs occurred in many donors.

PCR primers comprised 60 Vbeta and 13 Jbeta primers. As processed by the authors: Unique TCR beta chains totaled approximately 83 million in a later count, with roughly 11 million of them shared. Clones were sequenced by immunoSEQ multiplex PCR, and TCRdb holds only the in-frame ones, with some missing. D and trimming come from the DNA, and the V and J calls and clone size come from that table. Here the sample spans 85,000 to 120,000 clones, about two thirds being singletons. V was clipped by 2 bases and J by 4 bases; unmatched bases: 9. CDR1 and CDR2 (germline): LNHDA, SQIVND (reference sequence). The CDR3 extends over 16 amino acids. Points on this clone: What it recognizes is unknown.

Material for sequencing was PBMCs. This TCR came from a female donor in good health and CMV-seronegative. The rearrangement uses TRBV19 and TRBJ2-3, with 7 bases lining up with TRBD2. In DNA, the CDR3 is TGTGCCAGTAGTATACGCGCGGGAGATATCGCAGATACGCAGTATTTT. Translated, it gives CASSIRAGDIADTQYF.